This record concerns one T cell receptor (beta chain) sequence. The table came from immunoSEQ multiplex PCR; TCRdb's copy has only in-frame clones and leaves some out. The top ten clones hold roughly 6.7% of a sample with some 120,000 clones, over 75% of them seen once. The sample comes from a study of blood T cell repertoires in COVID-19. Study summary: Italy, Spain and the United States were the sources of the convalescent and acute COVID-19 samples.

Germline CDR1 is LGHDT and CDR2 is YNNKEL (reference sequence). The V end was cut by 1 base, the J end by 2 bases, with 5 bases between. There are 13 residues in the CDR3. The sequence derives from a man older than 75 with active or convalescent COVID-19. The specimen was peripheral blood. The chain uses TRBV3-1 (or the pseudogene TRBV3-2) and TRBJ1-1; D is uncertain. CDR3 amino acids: CASSQGGNTEAFF. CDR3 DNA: TGTGCCAGCAGCCAAGGCGGCAACACTGAAGCTTTCTTT.